This T cell receptor beta chain emerged from a study of blood T cell repertoires in COVID-19 (dated by TCRdb to between 2020 and 2021). With respect to the entire study: Samples covering the acute and convalescent phases of COVID-19 were provided by collaborators in the United States, Italy and Spain. The material from the prospective study consisted of cDNA or gDNA derived from T cells, B-cell-depleted T cells, or PBMCs. The dataset comprised deeply sampled blood TCRbeta repertoires from subjects exposed to, actively infected with, or recovered from COVID-19. The repertoires were made available in a free public database intended to serve as a resource for research on the immune response to SARS-CoV-2. Samples came from the ongoing ImmuneRACE study (first 160 participants) plus 1,254 subjects from 6 global collaborators. Nearly every sample came with metadata listing a de-identified subject ID, COVID-19 status, age in years and sex. HLA class I and class II types, where available, came from metadata supplied by the sample provider rather than from assay-based typing.

TCRbeta CDR3 regions were amplified from genomic DNA by means of the immunoSEQ Assay, a bias-controlled multiplex PCR. Processing in the source paper ran as follows. Nucleated cell counts per sample were estimated from amplification of reference gene primers within the assay. Sequence reads were collapsed and filtered to measure the absolute abundance of every unique TCRbeta CDR3 rearrangement. Productive Simpson clonality was computed per sample as the square root of Simpson's diversity index over productive rearrangements. TCRdb mirrors the immuneACCESS table, restricted to in-frame sequences. Some clones are absent from its copies; in checked studies, under half trace to an unresolved V gene, and the reason for the others is unknown. That table furnishes V, J and clone size, whereas the DNA furnished D and trimming. For this sample there are 280,000 or so clones; 70% to 90% appear just once. About 2% of the sample comes from the top ten.

Including the terminal cysteine and phenylalanine, the CDR3 comprises 15 residues. Just the 45-base CDR3 DNA is kept, in frame starting at base 1. Here V drops 2 bases and J drops 4 bases, and the junction holds 5 bases not matched to any gene. From the germline V gene, CDR1 is SNHLY and CDR2 is FYNNEI. As to this clone: It has no known antigen specificity. There are no base qualities to consult, and no much larger clone falls within one base.

The investigation overall reported the following: How much clinical and demographic metadata was included differed by source and by participant, and the metadata was provided uncurated.

Participants in the prospective study were enrolled through a virtual design, were aged roughly 18 to 100 years, and lived in 24 United States geographic areas. Cohort assignment in the prospective study relied on participant-reported clinical history from a screening survey and a study questionnaire. Recovered participants in ImmuneRACE Cohort 3 were defined by two consecutive negative NP/OP PCR tests, clearance by a healthcare professional, or resolution of symptoms. In the prospective study, whole blood, serum and a nasopharyngeal or oropharyngeal swab were collected from each participant by mobile phlebotomists. Over an approximately 2-month period, participants in the prospective study had the option of providing additional blood draws and questionnaires. Prospective study blood samples were shipped either frozen or at room temperature before DNA extraction.

Recombination connected TRBV2 to TRBJ1-5, with 7 bases matching TRBD1. The sequenced material came from PBMCs or T cells enriched from blood (not recorded which). The sequence derives from a man in his thirties or forties who had recovered from COVID-19. The CDR3 protein sequence reads: CASSEQGVGNQPQHF. The DNA sequence is given as TGTGCCAGCAGTGAACAGGGGGTCGGAAATCAGCCCCAGCATTTT. Reference TRBV2 and TRBJ1-5 genes cover what lies past the CDR3, so the full variable domain is EPEVTQTPSHQVTQMGQEVILRCVPISNHLYFYWYRQILGQKVEFLVSFYNNEISEKSEIFDDQFSVERPDGSNFTLKIRSTKLEDSAMYFCASSEQGVGNQPQHFGDGTRLSIL.